This TCR beta chain was obtained from a study of T cells after yellow fever vaccination. MiXCR, applied by TCRdb to the 5' RACE reads, yields one record per CDR3 protein. The data show 200,000 to 300,000 distinct CDR3 sequences, more than 3.5% seen once. This clonotype has a count of ten or more. Its antigen is unknown. Whole-study findings and limits: Peaking on day 5 versus 15, the secondary response was faster but weaker.

The CDR3 totals 11 residues. Germline CDR1 reads SEHNR; CDR2 reads FQNEAQ (reference sequence). Between the trimmed V and J ends, which lost 3 bases and 3 bases, there was a span of 1 base. The source material was PBMCs, sampled 15 days after the yellow fever booster vaccination. This sequence joins TRBV7-9 and TRBJ2-3; D not resolved. This clonotype originated in a man younger than 30 who received the YFV17D yellow fever vaccine. The CDR3 DNA sequence: TGTGCCAGCAGCTTTACAGATACGCAGTATTTT. Protein sequence: CASSFTDTQYF.